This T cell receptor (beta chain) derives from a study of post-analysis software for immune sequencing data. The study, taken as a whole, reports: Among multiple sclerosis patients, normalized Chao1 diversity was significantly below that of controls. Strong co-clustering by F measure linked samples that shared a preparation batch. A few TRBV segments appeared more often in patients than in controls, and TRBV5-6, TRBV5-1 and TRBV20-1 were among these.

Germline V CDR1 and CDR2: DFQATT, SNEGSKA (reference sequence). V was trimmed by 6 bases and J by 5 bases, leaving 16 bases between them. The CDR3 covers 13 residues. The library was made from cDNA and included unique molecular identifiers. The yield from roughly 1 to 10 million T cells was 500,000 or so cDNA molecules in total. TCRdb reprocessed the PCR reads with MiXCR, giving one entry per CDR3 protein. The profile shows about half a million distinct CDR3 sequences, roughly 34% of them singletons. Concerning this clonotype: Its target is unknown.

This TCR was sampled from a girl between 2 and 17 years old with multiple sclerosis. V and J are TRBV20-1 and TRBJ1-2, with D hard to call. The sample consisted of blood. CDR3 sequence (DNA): TGCAGTGCCCTACTTCCCTTAGGGTATGGCTACACCTTC. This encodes CSALLPLGYGYTF.